A selection of T cell receptor beta chains follows, all from one sample in a study of blood T cell repertoires in COVID-19. Measured with immunoSEQ multiplex PCR; TCRdb has only the in-frame clones, and not every one. The profile shows about 180,000 clones, about 88% of them singletons. The source material was peripheral blood. Receptors originate from a woman aged 30 to 39 with active or convalescent COVID-19. Both conserved end residues are part of each CDR3. D genes are given only for firm matches. Expanded clones are given a class, and other clones once, few, many or no size at all.

J gene: TRBJ1-2; clone size: -; D gene: -; V gene: TRBV27; CDR3 protein: CASSLSSQAYGYTF; CDR3 DNA: TGTGCCAGCAGTTTATCGAGCCAGGCCTATGGCTACACCTTC
J gene: TRBJ2-2; clone size: -; D gene: -; V gene: TRBV3-1/TRBV3-2; CDR3 protein: CASSQGQNTGELFF; CDR3 DNA: TGTGCCAGCAGCCAAGGACAGAACACCGGGGAGCTGTTTTTT
J gene: TRBJ2-7; clone size: -; D gene: TRBD2; V gene: TRBV24-1; CDR3 protein: CATSDTTSGSYEQYF; CDR3 DNA: TGTGCCACCAGTGATACAACTAGCGGGAGTTACGAGCAGTACTTC
J gene: TRBJ1-1; clone size: -; D gene: TRBD1; V gene: TRBV13; CDR3 protein: CASSSRRDRGLNTEAFF; CDR3 DNA: TGTGCCAGCAGCTCCCGGCGGGACAGGGGGCTGAACACTGAAGCTTTCTTT
J gene: TRBJ2-1; clone size: -; D gene: TRBD2; V gene: TRBV2; CDR3 protein: CASSVAGGPNEQFF; CDR3 DNA: TGTGCCAGCAGTGTAGCGGGAGGGCCGAATGAGCAGTTCTTC
J gene: TRBJ2-1; clone size: many; D gene: TRBD2; V gene: TRBV4-2; CDR3 protein: CASSQRRAGGGEQFF; CDR3 DNA: TGTGCCAGCAGCCAACGAAGGGCGGGAGGGGGAGAGCAGTTCTTC
J gene: TRBJ1-4; clone size: -; D gene: -; V gene: TRBV18; CDR3 protein: CASSPENRDYEKLFF; CDR3 DNA: TGTGCCAGCTCACCAGAGAACAGGGATTATGAAAAACTGTTTTTT
J gene: TRBJ2-7; clone size: -; D gene: -; V gene: TRBV5-1; CDR3 protein: CASSLSPHEQYF; CDR3 DNA: TGCGCCAGCAGCTTGTCCCCTCACGAGCAGTACTTC
J gene: TRBJ1-5; clone size: once; D gene: -; V gene: TRBV6-5; CDR3 protein: CASILQGYNQPQHF; CDR3 DNA: TGTGCCAGCATTTTACAGGGCTACAATCAGCCCCAGCATTTT
J gene: TRBJ2-2; clone size: -; D gene: TRBD1; V gene: TRBV24-1; CDR3 protein: CATSDLGTGKGELFF; CDR3 DNA: TGTGCCACCAGTGATTTGGGGACAGGGAAAGGGGAGCTGTTTTTT
J gene: TRBJ1-2; clone size: -; D gene: -; V gene: TRBV11-2; CDR3 protein: CASSRRQPDYGYTF; CDR3 DNA: TGTGCCAGCAGCCGAAGACAGCCTGACTATGGCTACACCTTC
J gene: TRBJ2-3; clone size: -; D gene: -; V gene: TRBV5-8; CDR3 protein: CASSLGGLTDTQYF; CDR3 DNA: TGTGCCAGCAGCTTAGGCGGTCTCACAGATACGCAGTATTTT
J gene: TRBJ2-7; clone size: -; D gene: -; V gene: TRBV27; CDR3 protein: CASIPREPAGTYEQYF; CDR3 DNA: TGTGCCAGCATCCCCAGGGAACCGGCAGGAACCTACGAGCAGTACTTC
J gene: TRBJ1-1; clone size: -; D gene: -; V gene: TRBV5-4; CDR3 protein: CASSFTGGSYTEAFF; CDR3 DNA: TGTGCCAGCAGCTTCACTGGGGGCAGTTACACTGAAGCTTTCTTT
J gene: TRBJ2-3; clone size: -; D gene: -; V gene: TRBV28; CDR3 protein: CASSFRGSRDTQYF; CDR3 DNA: TGTGCCAGCAGTTTCCGGGGGTCCAGGGATACGCAGTATTTT
J gene: TRBJ1-2; clone size: -; D gene: TRBD1; V gene: TRBV27; CDR3 protein: CASTQFGDRAIGYTF; CDR3 DNA: TGTGCCAGCACCCAGTTCGGGGACAGGGCTATCGGCTACACCTTC
J gene: TRBJ2-7; clone size: -; D gene: -; V gene: TRBV11-3; CDR3 protein: CASSLGSVNEQYF; CDR3 DNA: TGTGCCAGCAGCTTAGGCTCAGTCAACGAGCAGTACTTC
J gene: TRBJ2-1; clone size: -; D gene: -; V gene: TRBV7-2; CDR3 protein: CASRFWTAKGNEQFF; CDR3 DNA: TGTGCCAGCAGGTTCTGGACTGCAAAAGGTAATGAGCAGTTCTTC
J gene: TRBJ1-1; clone size: -; D gene: TRBD1; V gene: TRBV9; CDR3 protein: CASSPRTGVNTEAFF; CDR3 DNA: TGTGCCAGCAGCCCGCGGACAGGGGTGAACACTGAAGCTTTCTTT
J gene: TRBJ1-1; clone size: -; D gene: -; V gene: TRBV18; CDR3 protein: CASSVEEDSIEAFF; CDR3 DNA: TGTGCCAGCTCAGTCGAGGAGGACTCCATAGAAGCTTTCTTT
J gene: TRBJ1-1; clone size: -; D gene: TRBD1; V gene: TRBV4-1; CDR3 protein: CASSQVATGVFTEAFF; CDR3 DNA: TGCGCCAGCAGCCAAGTTGCGACAGGGGTGTTCACTGAAGCTTTCTTT
J gene: TRBJ2-7; clone size: -; D gene: TRBD1; V gene: TRBV6-5; CDR3 protein: CASTQGQGRYEQYF; CDR3 DNA: TGTGCCAGCACCCAAGGACAGGGGCGGTACGAGCAGTACTTC
J gene: TRBJ1-1; clone size: -; D gene: TRBD1; V gene: TRBV7-2; CDR3 protein: CASSSPTGFITEAFF; CDR3 DNA: TGTGCCAGCAGCTCCCCGACAGGGTTTATCACTGAAGCTTTCTTT
J gene: TRBJ2-7; clone size: -; D gene: TRBD2; V gene: TRBV3-1/TRBV3-2; CDR3 protein: CASSQGRGGIYEQYF; CDR3 DNA: TGTGCCAGCAGCCAAGGGCGGGGGGGCATATACGAGCAGTACTTC
J gene: TRBJ1-1; clone size: -; D gene: -; V gene: TRBV24-1; CDR3 protein: CATKSQETAEAFF; CDR3 DNA: TGTGCCACCAAGTCACAGGAGACAGCTGAAGCTTTCTTT
J gene: TRBJ2-1; clone size: once; D gene: -; V gene: TRBV5-1; CDR3 protein: CASSPSREYNEQFF; CDR3 DNA: TGCGCCAGCAGCCCTTCCCGGGAATACAATGAGCAGTTCTTC
J gene: TRBJ1-2; clone size: -; D gene: TRBD1; V gene: TRBV5-5; CDR3 protein: CASSSLTGDYGYTF; CDR3 DNA: TGTGCCAGCAGCTCGCTAACAGGGGACTATGGCTACACCTTC
J gene: TRBJ1-4; clone size: once; D gene: TRBD1; V gene: TRBV11-2; CDR3 protein: CASSSRGRGEKLFF; CDR3 DNA: TGTGCCAGCAGCTCCAGGGGGCGCGGTGAAAAACTGTTTTTT
J gene: TRBJ2-7; clone size: -; D gene: TRBD1; V gene: TRBV2; CDR3 protein: CASSELAGGRDEQYF; CDR3 DNA: TGTGCCAGCAGTGAATTGGCAGGGGGCAGGGACGAGCAGTACTTC
J gene: TRBJ1-5; clone size: -; D gene: TRBD1; V gene: TRBV27; CDR3 protein: CASSQGDQPQHF; CDR3 DNA: TGTGCCAGCAGCCAGGGGGATCAGCCCCAGCATTTT
J gene: TRBJ2-3; clone size: -; D gene: -; V gene: TRBV3-1/TRBV3-2; CDR3 protein: CASSRGSDTQYF; CDR3 DNA: TGTGCCAGCAGCCGCGGGTCAGATACGCAGTATTTT
J gene: TRBJ2-5; clone size: -; D gene: TRBD1; V gene: TRBV5-1; CDR3 protein: CASSLGGQGEETQYF; CDR3 DNA: TGCGCCAGCAGCTTGGGTGGGCAGGGGGAAGAGACCCAGTACTTC
J gene: TRBJ2-3; clone size: -; D gene: -; V gene: TRBV9; CDR3 protein: CASSGPAGRSSHTDTQYF; CDR3 DNA: TGTGCCAGCAGCGGGCCCGCTGGTCGGAGCAGTCACACAGATACGCAGTATTTT
J gene: TRBJ1-5; clone size: -; D gene: TRBD1; V gene: TRBV4-1; CDR3 protein: CASSQDGASGGRGQPQHF; CDR3 DNA: TGCGCCAGCAGCCAAGACGGGGCCTCAGGGGGCAGGGGTCAGCCCCAGCATTTT
J gene: TRBJ2-2; clone size: -; D gene: -; V gene: TRBV7-9; CDR3 protein: CASSPRAGTNTGELFF; CDR3 DNA: TGTGCCAGCAGTCCTAGGGCGGGGACGAACACCGGGGAGCTGTTTTTT
J gene: TRBJ1-4; clone size: -; D gene: TRBD1; V gene: TRBV2; CDR3 protein: CASSESGQEKLFF; CDR3 DNA: TGTGCCAGCAGTGAGTCGGGACAGGAAAAACTGTTTTTT
J gene: TRBJ1-2; clone size: once; D gene: -; V gene: TRBV4-1; CDR3 protein: CASSQDTGNYGYTF; CDR3 DNA: TGCGCCAGCAGCCAAGATACAGGGAACTATGGCTACACCTTC
J gene: TRBJ1-2; clone size: -; D gene: TRBD1; V gene: TRBV2; CDR3 protein: CASSGDSERYTF; CDR3 DNA: TGTGCCAGCAGTGGGGACAGTGAGCGCTACACCTTC
J gene: TRBJ2-6; clone size: -; D gene: TRBD1; V gene: TRBV27; CDR3 protein: CASRSGQGVLGANVLTF; CDR3 DNA: TGTGCCAGCAGGTCGGGACAGGGGGTTCTGGGGGCCAACGTCCTGACTTTC
J gene: TRBJ1-2; clone size: -; D gene: TRBD1; V gene: TRBV6-4; CDR3 protein: CASSDLTGGSFSYTF; CDR3 DNA: TGTGCCAGCAGTGACTTAACAGGGGGAAGTTTTTCCTACACCTTC
J gene: TRBJ1-2; clone size: -; D gene: TRBD1; V gene: TRBV19; CDR3 protein: CASRKGTGSLSYGSTF; CDR3 DNA: TGTGCCAGTAGAAAGGGGACAGGGTCCCTTTCTTATGGCTCCACCTTC
J gene: TRBJ2-1; clone size: once; D gene: TRBD1; V gene: TRBV28; CDR3 protein: CASSRQGASYNEQFF; CDR3 DNA: TGTGCCAGCAGCCGACAGGGGGCGTCCTACAATGAGCAGTTCTTC
J gene: TRBJ1-2; clone size: -; D gene: -; V gene: TRBV19; CDR3 protein: CASSNTGNYGYTF; CDR3 DNA: TGTGCCAGTAGTAACACAGGGAACTATGGCTACACCTTC
J gene: TRBJ2-3; clone size: -; D gene: -; V gene: TRBV6-5; CDR3 protein: CASSRTGKSTDTQYF; CDR3 DNA: TGTGCCAGCAGTCGCACAGGGAAGAGCACAGATACGCAGTATTTT
J gene: TRBJ1-1; clone size: -; D gene: -; V gene: TRBV12-3/TRBV12-4; CDR3 protein: CASSLGNTEAFF; CDR3 DNA: TGTGCCAGCAGCCTCGGGAACACTGAAGCTTTCTTT
J gene: TRBJ1-2; clone size: -; D gene: -; V gene: TRBV28; CDR3 protein: CASSLLQGSYGYTF; CDR3 DNA: TGTGCCAGCAGCCTCCTACAGGGTTCCTATGGCTACACCTTC
J gene: TRBJ2-7; clone size: -; D gene: -; V gene: TRBV27; CDR3 protein: CASMPLPLSYEQYF; CDR3 DNA: TGTGCCAGCATGCCCCTGCCCCTATCCTACGAGCAGTACTTC
J gene: TRBJ1-1; clone size: -; D gene: -; V gene: TRBV20-1; CDR3 protein: CSAKEVSEAFF; CDR3 DNA: TGCAGTGCTAAGGAGGTCTCTGAAGCTTTCTTT